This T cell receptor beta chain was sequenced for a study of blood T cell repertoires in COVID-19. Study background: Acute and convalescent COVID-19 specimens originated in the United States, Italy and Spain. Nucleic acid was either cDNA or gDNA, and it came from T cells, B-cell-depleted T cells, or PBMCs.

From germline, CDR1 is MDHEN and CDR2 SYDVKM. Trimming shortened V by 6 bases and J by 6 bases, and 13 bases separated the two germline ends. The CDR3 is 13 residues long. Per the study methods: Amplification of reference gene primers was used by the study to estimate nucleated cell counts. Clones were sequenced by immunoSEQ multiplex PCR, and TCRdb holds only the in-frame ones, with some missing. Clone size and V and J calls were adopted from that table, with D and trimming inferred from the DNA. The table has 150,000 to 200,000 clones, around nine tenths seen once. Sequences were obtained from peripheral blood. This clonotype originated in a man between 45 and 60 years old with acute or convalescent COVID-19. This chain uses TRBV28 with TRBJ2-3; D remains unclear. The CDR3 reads CASSQPAGDTQYF. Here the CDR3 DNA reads TGTGCCAGCAGCCAACCCGCCGGGGATACGCAGTATTTT. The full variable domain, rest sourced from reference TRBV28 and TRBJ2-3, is DVKVTQSSRYLVKRTGEKVFLECVQDMDHENMFWYRQDPGLGLRLIYFSYDVKMKEKGDIPEGYSVSREKKERFSLILESASTNQTSMYLCASSQPAGDTQYFGPGTRLTVL.